Following are 25 T cell receptor beta chains from one sample sequenced in a study of T cell repertoires in cytomegalovirus infection. These receptors are not linked to any known antigen. TCRdb passed the reads through MiXCR, listing each CDR3 protein once. This sample has around 750,000 distinct CDR3 sequences; around a third occur once, and the top ten carry around 12%. This sample comprised cultured CD8+ T cells from PBMCs, obtained from culture after CMV antigen stimulation. The receptor source for this set is a human donor in good health (CMV status not recorded). Some clones in this sample may be carry-over from other donors' samples.

The chain has TRBV6-5 and TRBJ2-7; TRBD1 agrees at 7 bases. The CDR3 is 14 residues long. Germline assignment: CDR1 MNHEY and CDR2 SVGAGI. The V segment lost 4 bases and the J segment 2 bases; nucleotides outside the gene matches: 5. CDR3 residues: CASSFGTEAYEQYF. The CDR3 nucleotides read TGTGCCAGCAGTTTCGGGACAGAAGCCTACGAGCAGTACTTC.

Points on this clonotype: The junction departs from the called germline gene at one end, perhaps through a read error. This rearrangement joins TRBV27 to TRBJ2-7; the D gene is possibly TRBD2 (5 bases). This CDR3 comprises 14 residues. Germline loops: CDR1 MNHEY, CDR2 SMNVEV (reference sequence). The chain's CDR3 is CASSPIPGSHEQYF. DNA of the CDR3: TGTGCTAGCAGTCCTATCCCGGGAAGCCACGAGCAGTACTTC.

The chain has TRBV6-8 and TRBJ1-4; the match to TRBD1 covers 8 bases. The CDR3 has 15 residues. V lost 6 bases, J lost 8 bases, and 11 bases stayed unmatched. Germline assignment: CDR1 MNHGY and CDR2 SAAAGT. The CDR3, as DNA: TGTGCCAGCAGCAGGGGGCCCACAAAGAGAGAAAAACTGTTTTTT. This encodes CASSRGPTKREKLFF.

The rearrangement uses TRBV4-2 and TRBJ2-4, with 11 bases fitting TRBD2. CDR1 and CDR2 (germline): LGHNA, YNFKEQ. V was pared by 0 bases and J by 8 bases, with 12 bases of the junction left unmatched. CDR3 length equals 18 residues. CDR3 in DNA: TGTGCCAGCAGCCAAGACGGATATAGCGGGGGGGCCGGGGACATTCAGTACTTC. Amino acid sequence: CASSQDGYSGGAGDIQYF.

The CDR3 region has the DNA TGTGCTAGTGGCAACCGGGACAGGGGACACGAGCAGTACTTC. This encodes CASGNRDRGHEQYF. The chain is built from TRBV12-5 and TRBJ2-7; 10 nucleotides line up with TRBD1. Germline lookup yields CDR1 LGHNT and CDR2 FRNRAP. The CDR3 spans 14 residues. Losses at the gene ends were 6 bases for V and 5 bases for J; bases not matched to a gene: 7.

This clonotype was recorded a few times. This rearrangement joins TRBV5-1 to TRBJ2-1; 10 bases align to TRBD1. V lost 6 bases and J lost 8; bases outside the gene matches: 8. In germline, CDR1 is SGHRS, CDR2 YFSETQ. The CDR3 loop spans 14 amino acids. DNA of the CDR3: TGCGCCAGCATGGCGGGACAGGGGCAATATGAGCAGTTCTTC. Translated: CASMAGQGQYEQFF. The full variable domain, its missing parts supplied by reference TRBV5-1 and TRBJ2-1, is KAGVTQTPRYLIKTRGQQVTLSCSPISGHRSVSWYQQTPGQGLQFLFEYFSETQRNKGNFPGRFSGRQFSNSRSEMNVSTLELGDSALYLCASMAGQGQYEQFFGPGTRLTVL.

There are a few counts of this clonotype. The J gene is TRBJ1-5, the V gene TRBV4-2, with D perhaps matching TRBD1 (5 bases). V was clipped by 0 bases and J by 6 bases, with 15 bases between them. The CDR3 runs to 16 residues. Per germline, CDR1 LGHNA and CDR2 YNFKEQ. The CDR3 loop reads CASSQDLWGGPQPQHF. CDR3 DNA sequence: TGTGCCAGCAGCCAAGATTTGTGGGGGGGACCTCAGCCCCAGCATTTT.

V usage is TRBV27 and J usage is TRBJ1-5, with D hard to call. CDR3 length equals 15 residues. Germline V gene data show CDR1 as MNHEY and CDR2 as SMNVEV (reference sequence). V lost 5 bases to trimming and J lost 3 bases, with 14 bases between them. CDR3 nucleotides: TGTGCCAGCAGTCTCCTCCCCTGGGCCAATCAGCCCCAGCATTTT. Translating gives CASSLLPWANQPQHF.

This clonotype was counted only a few times. The CDR3 is CASSQVTYTEAFF. The CDR3 DNA is TGTGCCAGCAGCCAAGTCACATACACTGAAGCTTTCTTT. The rearrangement joins TRBV3-1 to TRBJ1-1; D is undetermined. Germline loops: CDR1 LGHDT, CDR2 YNNKEL (reference sequence). CDR3 length equals 13 residues. Between the trimmed V and J ends, which lost 1 base and 3 bases, there was a span of 6 bases.

This clonotype was found a few times. The chain carries TRBV7-6 and TRBJ1-5; TRBD1 matches 9 bases. This CDR3 region has 13 residues. The J segment lost 13 bases and the V segment lost 4 bases, leaving 8 bases of the junction unmatched. Germline assignment: CDR1 SGHVS and CDR2 FNYEAQ. The CDR3 region has the DNA TGTGCCAGCAGCTCGGACAGGGGAGGTCTACAGCATTTT. It codes for CASSSDRGGLQHF. Together with reference TRBV7-6 and TRBJ1-5, the CDR3 gives the full variable domain: GAGVSQSPRYKVTKRGQDVALRCDPISGHVSLYWYRQALGQGPEFLTYFNYEAQQDKSGLPNDRFSAERPEGSISTLTIQRTEQRDSAMYRCASSSDRGGLQHFGDGTRLSIL.

The J gene is TRBJ1-5, the V gene TRBV7-9, with TRBD1 matching 8 bases. Germline CDR1 SEHNR, CDR2 FQNEAQ (reference sequence). Trimming at V came to 4 bases and at J to 7 bases, leaving 6 bases not matched to a gene. The CDR3 is 14 residues long. The CDR3 loop is CASSSTQGGQPQHF. CDR3 bases: TGTGCCAGCAGCTCGACACAGGGGGGCCAGCCCCAGCATTTT. The full variable domain, rest sourced from reference TRBV7-9 and TRBJ1-5, is DTGVSQNPRHKITKRGQNVTFRCDPISEHNRLYWYRQTLGQGPEFLTYFQNEAQLEKSRLLSDRFSAERPKGSFSTLEIQRTEQGDSAMYLCASSSTQGGQPQHFGDGTRLSIL.

This clonotype has more than one count but fewer than ten. This chain joins TRBV9 and TRBJ2-1; a weak D match, TRBD1 (6 bases). Per germline, CDR1 SGDLS and CDR2 YYNGEE. V was shortened by 2 bases and J by 8 bases, with 14 bases between the two germline ends. This CDR3 has 14 amino acids. CDR3 in amino acids: CASSVTRGGHEQFF. The DNA for the CDR3 is TGTGCCAGCAGCGTTACCCGAGGGGGACATGAGCAGTTCTTC.

This clonotype was observed a few times. The chain uses TRBV2 and TRBJ2-1; 7 bases align to TRBD2. This CDR3 has 14 amino acids. V lost 8 bases, J lost 6 bases, and 10 bases stayed unmatched. Germline V lookup: CDR1 SNHLY, CDR2 FYNNEI. The CDR3 region is CASGGTTLVNEQFF. CDR3 nucleotide sequence: TGTGCCAGCGGCGGGACTACCCTCGTCAATGAGCAGTTCTTC.

This clonotype was seen repeatedly, ten times or more. This chain uses TRBV19 with TRBJ2-1; 8 bases are a match to TRBD2. J was trimmed by 5 bases and V by 10 bases; bases with no gene match: 10. The CDR3 has 14 amino acids. Germline-derived CDR1 and CDR2 are LNHDA and SQIVND (reference sequence). Here the CDR3 DNA reads TGTGCCACTACGGTCAGCGGGGGCAACAATGAGCAGTTCTTC. Translation gives CATTVSGGNNEQFF.

This clonotype was detected only a few times. The CDR3 region is CASSYTGESYEQYF. The CDR3 DNA reads TGCGCCAGCAGCTACACCGGGGAATCCTACGAGCAGTACTTC. The chain carries TRBV4-1 and TRBJ2-7, with a tentative D call TRBD2 (5 bases). The CDR3 consists of 14 residues. Trimming took off 5 bases at V and 1 base at J, with 12 bases between the two ends. Germline V CDR1 and CDR2: MGHRA, YSYEKL.

This clonotype came up a few times. The rearrangement uses TRBV27 and TRBJ2-7; 11 nucleotides agree with TRBD1. The CDR3 extends over 17 amino acids. V was clipped by 2 bases and J by 3 bases; unmatched bases: 9. The V gene's germline CDR1 is MNHEY and CDR2 SMNVEV (reference sequence). This chain's CDR3 is CASSLTGGTGGFYEQYV. CDR3 DNA: TGTGCCAGCAGTTTAACCGGTGGGACAGGGGGTTTCTACGAGCAGTACGTC.

This chain uses TRBV7-8 with TRBJ2-1, with 7 bases matching TRBD2. Germline values: CDR1 SGHVS, CDR2 FQNEAQ. The CDR3 extends over 15 amino acids. The V and J ends lost 5 bases and 0 bases, in that order; junction bases with no gene match: 4. DNA of the CDR3: TGTGCCAGCAGCCCTCGGGGGGACTCCTACAATGAGCAGTTCTTC. Translated: CASSPRGDSYNEQFF.

V usage is TRBV6-2 or TRBV6-3 and J usage is TRBJ1-1; D might be TRBD1 (6 bases). The CDR3 covers 15 residues. In germline, CDR1 is MNHEY, CDR2 SVGEGT. The germline V and J ends were trimmed by 2 bases and 0 bases, with 10 bases remaining between them. The CDR3 sequence is CASSYPWTVNTEAFF. The CDR3 DNA reads TGTGCCAGCAGTTACCCGTGGACAGTGAACACTGAAGCTTTCTTT.

The rearrangement uses TRBV6-5 and TRBJ1-1, with D possibly matching TRBD1 (6 bases). This CDR3 is 16 amino acids long. The germline gives CDR1 MNHEY, CDR2 SVGAGI. V was cut by 5 bases and J by 6 bases, with 22 bases left in between. The CDR3 DNA follows: TGTGCCAGCAGTAAAACCCCCCGGGACACGGGCGCTGAAGCTTTCTTT. The encoded protein is CASSKTPRDTGAEAFF.

The rearrangement uses TRBV28 and TRBJ1-2, with TRBD1 identical over 7 bases. Looked up from germline, CDR1 is MDHEN and CDR2 is SYDVKM. The CDR3 is 16 residues long. J lost 0 bases, V lost 10 bases, and 14 bases had no gene match. The DNA of the CDR3 is TGTGCCACAGGGGGACGCCGTAGGTCTCCTAACTATGGCTACACCTTC. It translates to CATGGRRRSPNYGYTF.

On this clonotype: This may come from a read error, since a much larger clone is one base off. J is TRBJ1-2 and V is TRBV7-9; TRBD1 matches 7 bases. The ends lost 5 bases at V and 6 bases at J; junction bases unmatched: 6. This CDR3 contains 13 residues. Germline assignment: CDR1 SEHNR and CDR2 FQNEAQ (reference sequence). The CDR3 reads CASSLTGIDGYTF. The CDR3 DNA sequence: TGTGCCAGCAGCCTGACAGGGATCGATGGCTACACCTTC.

This chain uses TRBV4-3 with TRBJ1-4; D uncertain. Trimming pared 0 bases from V and 7 bases from J, leaving 12 bases between. The CDR3 has 15 amino acids. Germline assignment: CDR1 LGHNA and CDR2 YSLEER. Here the CDR3 DNA reads TGCGCCAGCAGCCAAGAACGACTCGCCGGTGAAAAACTGTTTTTT. Translating it yields CASSQERLAGEKLFF.

This clonotype appeared a few times. The chain joins TRBV6-2 or TRBV6-3 to TRBJ2-2; 7 nucleotides align to TRBD1. This CDR3 spans 14 amino acids. The germline gives CDR1 MNHEY, CDR2 SVGEGT. V dropped 6 bases and J dropped 3; count of bases not matched to a gene: 4. The CDR3 loop is CASRQGSDTGELFF. CDR3 DNA: TGTGCCAGCAGACAGGGGTCGGACACCGGGGAGCTGTTTTTT.

There are many counts of this clonotype. The V gene is TRBV7-8, the J gene TRBJ2-3, with D perhaps matching TRBD1 (5 bases). The CDR3 has 16 amino acids. V gave up 3 bases and J gave up 4 bases, with 17 bases separating them. Germline V gene lookup returns CDR1 SGHVS and CDR2 FQNEAQ. The CDR3, as DNA: TGTGCCAGCAGCTTTCTAAGACCAGGGCGGCCAGATACGCAGTATTTT. Translation gives CASSFLRPGRPDTQYF.

Points on this clonotype: This likely came from a read error, as a far larger clone is one base away. The CDR3 is CASNSGGAYNEQFF. The DNA for the CDR3 is TGTGCCAGCAATAGCGGGGGGGCCTACAATGAGCAGTTCTTC. This chain joins TRBV27 and TRBJ2-1; 11 nucleotides agree with TRBD2. The germline V gene has CDR1 MNHEY and CDR2 SMNVEV (reference sequence). This CDR3 region has 14 residues. V lost 7 bases to trimming and J lost 2 bases; unmatched junction nucleotides: 1.